The rows below give T cell receptor beta chains drawn from one sample of a study of TIL therapy for anti-PD-1-resistant metastatic lung cancer. Profiled with immunoSEQ multiplex PCR; TCRdb holds only in-frame clones, not every one. Altogether 95,000 or so clones are present, around three fifths being singletons, with the ten largest covering roughly 9.8%. This specimen was tumor tissue, taken at baseline. The receptors were sampled from a person aged 25-85 years with non-small cell lung cancer. Both conserved end residues are part of each CDR3. A D gene is named only where the DNA matches it firmly. The size field is filled for only some rows; it gives once, few, many or a size class.

d_gene,j_gene,abundance,v_gene,CDR3nt,CDR3aa
.,TRBJ1-6,.,TRBV27,TGTGCCAGCAGTTTTGTACAGAGCTCCTATAATTCACCCCTCCACTTT,CASSFVQSSYNSPLHF
TRBD1,TRBJ1-6,.,TRBV7-3,TGTGCCAGCAGCCCCGACCTGACAGGGCTTGGGTATAATTCACCCCTCCACTTT,CASSPDLTGLGYNSPLHF
.,TRBJ2-1,.,TRBV5-8,TGTGCCAGCAGCTTTGGTGGGAGCTCCTACAATGAGCAGTTCTTC,CASSFGGSSYNEQFF
.,TRBJ1-6,.,TRBV7-9,TGTGCCAGCAGCCCGGGGACATCCCATTCACCCCTCCACTTT,CASSPGTSHSPLHF
.,TRBJ1-1,few,TRBV18,TGTGCCAGCTCACCACCCGGCTTCACTGAAGCTTTCTTT,CASSPPGFTEAFF
.,TRBJ2-5,.,TRBV5-5,TGTGCCAGCAGCATCGACGTTCAAGAGACCCAGTACTTC,CASSIDVQETQYF
.,TRBJ2-1,.,TRBV30,TGTGCCTGGAACGCCCTAACCCCCTACAATGAGCAGTTCTTC,CAWNALTPYNEQFF
.,TRBJ2-2,.,TRBV6-2/TRBV6-3,TGTGCCAGCAGTTGGGGACACCGTGGGAACACCGGGGAGCTGTTTTTT,CASSWGHRGNTGELFF
TRBD1,TRBJ1-1,.,TRBV27,TGTGCCAGCAGTTTCGGACAGGGGGCTGAAGCTTTCTTT,CASSFGQGAEAFF
.,TRBJ1-5,.,TRBV19,TGTGCCAGTAGACATGATATTGGGGTTTATGGCAATCAGCCCCAGCATTTT,CASRHDIGVYGNQPQHF
TRBD1,TRBJ2-5,.,TRBV5-4,TGTGCCAGCAGCTTGCAGGGGGCGCGAAAGACCCAGTACTTC,CASSLQGARKTQYF
TRBD2,TRBJ2-7,.,TRBV9,TGTGCCAGCAGCGTGGGGGCTAGCGGGAACTCCTACGAGCAGTACTTC,CASSVGASGNSYEQYF
.,TRBJ2-3,.,TRBV2,TGTGCCAGCAGTGAAAATAGGATCCTGGCAGATACGCAGTATTTT,CASSENRILADTQYF
.,TRBJ1-1,.,TRBV7-3,TGTGCCAGCAGCTCGACTGGGGGGGAAAACACTGAAGCTTTCTTT,CASSSTGGENTEAFF
.,TRBJ2-7,few,TRBV5-6,TGTGCCAGCAGCTTTGTCGACTTCACCTACGAGCAGTACTTC,CASSFVDFTYEQYF
TRBD1,TRBJ1-5,few,TRBV28,TGTGCCAGCAGGGGACAGGGGGGTCAGCCCCAGCATTTT,CASRGQGGQPQHF
TRBD1,TRBJ2-5,.,TRBV11-1,TGTGCCAGCTCGGGACAGGCAGAGACCCAGTACTTC,CASSGQAETQYF
.,TRBJ1-5,.,TRBV19,TGTGCCAGTAGGGGGCCTGGGGGCAATCAGCCCCAGCATTTT,CASRGPGGNQPQHF
TRBD2,TRBJ2-1,once,TRBV19,TGTGCCAGTAGCCCAAAGACTAGCGGGAGGAATGAGCAGTTCTTC,CASSPKTSGRNEQFF
TRBD1,TRBJ2-7,few,TRBV28,TGTGCCAGCAGCCGGGCCGGCGAGGACAGGTTAATGTCGCGGGAGCAGTACTTC,CASSRAGEDRLMSREQYF
TRBD2,TRBJ2-7,.,TRBV2,TGTGCCAGCAGGCGACTAGCGGGAGTATACGAGCAGTACTTC,CASRRLAGVYEQYF
.,TRBJ2-3,.,TRBV19,TGTGCCAGTAGCCACACAGATACGCAGTATTTT,CASSHTDTQYF
.,TRBJ2-7,.,TRBV30,TGTGCCTGGAGTGTACGGTGGGGGGGCCGAGGGGAGCAGTACTTC,CAWSVRWGGRGEQYF
TRBD2,TRBJ2-2,.,TRBV5-1,TGCGCCAGCAGCTTGGGGACACCAAGCGGGAGACCCGGGGAGCTGTTTTTT,CASSLGTPSGRPGELFF
.,TRBJ2-7,few,TRBV5-5,TGTGCCAGCAGCTTGGTCTTGATGTACGAGCAGTACTTC,CASSLVLMYEQYF
.,TRBJ1-2,few,TRBV28,TGTGCCAGCAGTTTAGACAGCTATGGCTACACCTTC,CASSLDSYGYTF
TRBD2,TRBJ2-5,.,TRBV19,TGTGCCAGTAGTGTCTCTTTTGCGGGAGGCCAAGAGACCCAGTACTTC,CASSVSFAGGQETQYF
TRBD2,TRBJ2-3,few,TRBV5-4,TGTGCCAGCAGGGGGCCAGTGGTCAGGGAGGGAGCAGATACGCAGTATTTT,CASRGPVVREGADTQYF
.,TRBJ2-5,.,TRBV28,TGTGCCAGCAGTGCCCCGATTAGCGGCGGGGGCGAGACCCAGTACTTC,CASSAPISGGGETQYF
.,TRBJ2-5,.,TRBV9,TGTGCCAGCAGGGCGCAAGAGACCCAGTACTTC,CASRAQETQYF
.,TRBJ2-3,.,TRBV2,TGTGCCAGCAGTGAAAGTAGTAGGCCAGATACGCAGTATTTT,CASSESSRPDTQYF